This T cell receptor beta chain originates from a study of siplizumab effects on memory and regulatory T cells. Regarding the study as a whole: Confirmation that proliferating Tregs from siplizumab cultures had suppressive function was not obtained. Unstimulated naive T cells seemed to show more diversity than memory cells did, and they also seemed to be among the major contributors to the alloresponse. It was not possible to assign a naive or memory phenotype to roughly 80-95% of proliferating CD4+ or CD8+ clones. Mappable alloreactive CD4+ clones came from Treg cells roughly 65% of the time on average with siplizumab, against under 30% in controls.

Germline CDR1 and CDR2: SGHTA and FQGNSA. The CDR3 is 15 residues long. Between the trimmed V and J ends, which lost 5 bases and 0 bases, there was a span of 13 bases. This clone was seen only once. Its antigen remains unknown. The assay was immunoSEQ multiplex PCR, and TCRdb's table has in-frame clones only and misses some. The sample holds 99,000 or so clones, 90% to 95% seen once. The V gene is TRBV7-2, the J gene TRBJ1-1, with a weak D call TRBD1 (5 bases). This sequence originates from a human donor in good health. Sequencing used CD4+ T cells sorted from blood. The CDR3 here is CASSPARDLNTEAFF. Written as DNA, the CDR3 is TGTGCCAGCAGCCCAGCCAGGGACTTGAACACTGAAGCTTTCTTT.